Listed below are T cell receptor beta chains from one sample, sequenced in a study of shared clonotypes between healthy human individuals. Sequencing was performed with immunoSEQ multiplex PCR; in TCRdb, only in-frame clones are kept and a portion is missing. The sample holds 2 million to 2.5 million clones, around 92% seen once. The sample consisted of naive CD4+ T cells from PBMCs. These receptors all stem from a man aged 18 to 30 in good health. Some clones in this sample may be carry-over from other donors' samples. The CDR3 runs from the conserved cysteine through the conserved F or W. D genes are given only for firm matches. Some rows have no size entry. The others give once, few or many, or a class for an expanded clone.

TRBV6-6	TRBJ2-5	.	.	CASHEGQQETQYF	TGTGCCAGCCACGAGGGACAACAAGAGACCCAGTACTTC
TRBV29-1	TRBJ2-1	.	.	CSVVERVDEQFF	TGCAGCGTTGTCGAAAGGGTGGATGAGCAGTTCTTC
TRBV7-2	TRBJ2-1	.	.	CASSLQPSPNEQFF	TGTGCCAGCAGCTTACAACCATCTCCAAATGAGCAGTTCTTC
TRBV29-1	TRBJ2-7	TRBD1	.	CSVGAGGLDEQYF	TGCAGCGTTGGGGCAGGGGGTCTGGACGAGCAGTACTTC
TRBV7-2	TRBJ1-1	TRBD1	.	CASSRTGTAISNTEAFF	TGTGCCAGCAGCCGGACCGGGACAGCAATCTCGAACACTGAAGCTTTCTTT
TRBV28	TRBJ2-7	.	once	CASHGRGLRLVWEQYF	TGTGCCAGCCATGGAAGAGGACTACGCTTGGTGTGGGAGCAGTACTTC
TRBV28	TRBJ2-2	.	once	CASSPTVVAGELFF	TGTGCCAGCAGTCCGACCGTGGTCGCCGGGGAGCTGTTTTTT
TRBV5-1	TRBJ2-2	.	once	CASSFNTRGTGELFF	TGCGCCAGCAGCTTCAACACCCGTGGAACCGGGGAGCTGTTTTTT
TRBV15	TRBJ2-7	TRBD2	.	CATSRDVAGAREQYF	TGTGCCACCAGCAGAGATGTGGCGGGAGCTCGAGAGCAGTACTTC
TRBV14	TRBJ2-1	.	.	CASSRLDEQFF	TGTGCCAGCAGCCGACTTGATGAGCAGTTCTTC
TRBV7-6	TRBJ2-6	.	.	CASSPRAPGANVLTF	TGTGCCAGCAGCCCCAGGGCCCCTGGGGCCAACGTCCTGACTTTC
TRBV5-1	TRBJ2-2	TRBD2	.	CASSLLPSGNTGELFF	TGCGCCAGCAGCTTGCTGCCTAGCGGGAACACCGGGGAGCTGTTTTTT
TRBV6-1	TRBJ2-5	.	.	CASSVGLAEETQYF	TGTGCCAGCAGTGTAGGGCTAGCAGAAGAGACCCAGTACTTC
TRBV28	TRBJ1-1	TRBD1	.	CASSLGTATGGTEAFF	TGTGCCAGCAGTTTAGGGACTGCGACAGGGGGCACTGAAGCTTTCTTT
TRBV29-1	TRBJ2-1	.	.	CSVDLTVAIVF	TGCAGCGTTGACCTGACTGTTGCCATCGTCTTC
TRBV5-6	TRBJ1-4	.	.	CASSRRGRINEKLFF	TGTGCCAGCAGCCGGAGGGGACGGATTAATGAAAAACTGTTTTTT
TRBV18	TRBJ2-3	TRBD2	.	CASSLAGATADTQYF	TGTGCCAGCTCCTTGGCGGGAGCAACCGCAGATACGCAGTATTTT
TRBV9	TRBJ1-3	.	.	CASSLRYSGNTIYF	TGTGCCAGCAGCCTCCGGTACTCTGGAAACACCATATATTTT
TRBV5-4	TRBJ1-2	.	.	CASSLVDNYGYTF	TGTGCCAGCAGCTTGGTTGATAACTATGGCTACACCTTC
TRBV2	TRBJ1-1	TRBD1	.	CASSYGRGRTEAFF	TGTGCCAGCAGTTACGGCAGGGGGCGCACTGAAGCTTTCTTT
TRBV4-1	TRBJ2-3	.	.	CASSHPVLRDTQYF	TGCGCCAGCAGCCACCCGGTACTCAGAGATACGCAGTATTTT
TRBV28	TRBJ2-4	.	once	CASRQGSNIQYF	TGTGCCAGCAGACAGGGCAGCAACATTCAGTACTTC
TRBV2	TRBJ2-7	TRBD2	.	CASKGGRGYEQYF	TGTGCCAGCAAGGGCGGGAGGGGCTACGAGCAGTACTTC
TRBV30	TRBJ2-7	TRBD2	.	CAWSVLPLAGGTYEQYF	TGTGCCTGGAGTGTACTCCCCCTAGCGGGAGGTACCTACGAGCAGTACTTC
TRBV5-4	TRBJ1-2	.	.	CASSSPGQDYGYTF	TGTGCCAGCAGCTCCCCGGGGCAGGACTATGGCTACACCTTC
TRBV6-7	TRBJ1-4	.	.	CANVTEHNEKLFF	TGTGCCAACGTGACGGAACATAATGAAAAACTGTTTTTT
TRBV29-1	TRBJ1-2	.	.	CSVEESSGGYGYTF	TGCAGCGTTGAAGAGAGTAGCGGGGGCTATGGCTACACCTTC